Below are 3 T cell receptor beta chains sequenced from a single sample in a study of control samples from healthy donors and cancer patients (dated by TCRdb to the early 2020s). The library was obtained by the immunoSEQ multiplex PCR assay. TCRdb took over this immuneACCESS table, retaining in-frame rearrangements with V and J assigned. Such tables are incomplete; in checked studies, under half of the missing clones stem from an unresolved V gene, and the remainder is unexplained. The sample table contains some 29,000 clones; only one count was recorded for around 90% of them. The ten largest clones take up 3% to 4% of the sample. The source material was formalin-fixed, paraffin-embedded tissue. These receptors originate from a female donor with melanoma.

This sequence joins TRBV27 and TRBJ1-1; 10 nucleotides align to TRBD1. V was pared by 5 bases and J by 4 bases, with 4 bases of the junction left unmatched. This CDR3 contains 14 residues. Germline CDR1 is MNHEY and CDR2 is SMNVEV (reference sequence). CDR3 protein: CASSRRDRGTEAFF. The CDR3 coding sequence is TGTGCCAGCAGTCGAAGGGACAGGGGCACTGAAGCTTTCTTT.

The chain couples TRBV18 to TRBJ2-5; D remains unclear. V was pared by 1 base and J by 2 bases, with 2 bases between. Germline V CDR1 and CDR2: KGHSH, LQKENI. The length of the CDR3 is 12 residues. CDR3 loop: CASSPQQETQYF. CDR3 sequence (DNA): TGTGCCAGCTCACCACAACAAGAGACCCAGTACTTC.

The genes are TRBV25-1 and TRBJ2-5; tentative D call: TRBD2 (7 bases). Per germline, CDR1 MGHDK and CDR2 SYGVNS. Between the trimmed V and J ends, which lost 3 bases and 5 bases, there was a span of 13 bases. This CDR3 comprises 14 residues. In nucleotides, the CDR3 is TGTGCCAGCAGTGATACCCGGGGGGCGGAGACCCAGTACTTC. Translated: CASSDTRGAETQYF.